A selection of T cell receptor beta chains follows, all from one sample in a study of cytomegalovirus exposure and HLA in healthy donors. The table came from immunoSEQ multiplex PCR; TCRdb's copy has only in-frame clones and leaves some out. The profile shows 100,000 to 150,000 clones, 75% to 85% of them singletons. The sample comprised PBMCs. The receptors shown here come from a woman aged 40 to 50 in good health and CMV-seronegative. Both conserved end residues are part of each CDR3. The D gene is left open where the match is weak. Expanded clones get a size class; other rows say once, few or many, or leave the size out.

-	TRBV28	TRBJ1-6	-	CASRLEPYSPLHF	TGTGCCAGCAGACTAGAACCTTATTCACCCCTCCACTTT
-	TRBV7-9	TRBJ2-1	once	CASSLVPGEYYNEQFF	TGTGCCAGCAGCTTAGTTCCAGGGGAGTATTACAATGAGCAGTTCTTC
-	TRBV21-1	TRBJ1-1	-	CASSTQQTDMNTEAFF	TGTGCCAGCAGCACCCAGCAGACAGATATGAACACTGAAGCTTTCTTT
-	TRBV7-2	TRBJ1-1	-	CASSLTTGNTEAFF	TGTGCCAGCAGCTTGACGACAGGGAACACTGAAGCTTTCTTT
TRBD1	TRBV10-3	TRBJ1-5	-	CATKGTGGNQPQHF	TGTGCCACGAAAGGGACAGGGGGCAATCAGCCCCAGCATTTT
TRBD2	TRBV15	TRBJ2-7	-	CATSRLLAPGEQYF	TGTGCCACCAGCAGACTACTAGCGCCAGGCGAGCAGTACTTC
TRBD1	TRBV6-1	TRBJ2-7	-	CASSERRGLGEQYF	TGTGCCAGCAGTGAGCGTAGGGGGCTCGGCGAGCAGTACTTC
-	TRBV5-1	TRBJ1-4	-	CASSLRGEVEEKLFF	TGCGCCAGCAGCTTGCGCGGGGAAGTTGAGGAAAAACTGTTTTTT
TRBD1	TRBV7-2	TRBJ1-4	-	CASSRTGFNEKLFF	TGTGCCAGCAGCCGGACAGGCTTTAATGAAAAACTGTTTTTT
-	TRBV29-1	TRBJ2-7	-	CSAARTDSYEQYF	TGCAGCGCCGCCCGGACAGATTCCTACGAGCAGTACTTC
-	TRBV5-1	TRBJ1-4	few	CASSLAGSTNEKLFF	TGCGCCAGCAGCTTGGCGGGGAGCACTAATGAAAAACTGTTTTTT
TRBD2	TRBV18	TRBJ2-1	-	CASSSGEGISSYNEQFF	TGTGCCAGCTCATCCGGGGAGGGTATTAGCTCCTACAATGAGCAGTTCTTC
-	TRBV6-1	TRBJ1-5	few	CASSEAGSGNQPQHF	TGTGCCAGCAGTGAGGCGGGGTCGGGCAATCAGCCCCAGCATTTT
TRBD1	TRBV18	TRBJ1-4	-	CASSPYEGATEKLFF	TGTGCCAGCTCACCGTATGAGGGGGCGACGGAAAAACTGTTTTTT
TRBD1	TRBV18	TRBJ2-5	few	CASSAGQGGSQETQYF	TGTGCCAGCTCAGCAGGACAGGGGGGATCCCAAGAGACCCAGTACTTC
-	TRBV5-1	TRBJ2-1	-	CASSLDRNPGVF	TGCGCCAGCAGCTTGGATCGGAACCCGGGAGTCTTC
-	TRBV19	TRBJ1-1	few	CASSTVNTEAFF	TGTGCCAGTAGTACGGTGAACACTGAAGCTTTCTTT
TRBD1	TRBV7-8	TRBJ1-2	-	CASSSNRDRASHTF	TGTGCCAGCAGCTCGAACCGGGACAGGGCCTCCCACACCTTC
TRBD1	TRBV27	TRBJ1-5	-	CASSHDPGQGAQPQHF	TGTGCCAGCAGTCATGATCCGGGACAGGGGGCTCAGCCCCAGCATTTT
TRBD2	TRBV4-1	TRBJ2-7	-	CASSQDSSTSGRVGSYEQYF	TGCGCCAGCAGCCAAGATTCGTCGACTAGCGGGAGAGTCGGCTCCTACGAGCAGTACTTC
TRBD1	TRBV4-2	TRBJ1-3	-	CASSPQVREGGRRGNTIYF	TGTGCCAGCAGCCCCCAGGTAAGGGAAGGGGGCCGAAGAGGAAACACCATATATTTT
-	TRBV5-5	TRBJ2-2	-	CASSRRQTEAGELFF	TGTGCCAGCAGCCGGCGCCAGACTGAAGCCGGGGAGCTGTTTTTT
TRBD2	TRBV27	TRBJ2-3	-	CASKRLAGGKADTQYF	TGTGCCAGCAAGCGACTAGCGGGGGGTAAGGCAGATACGCAGTATTTT
-	TRBV27	TRBJ1-4	-	CASSLIKAQGSEKLFF	TGTGCCAGCAGTTTAATTAAGGCGCAGGGGAGTGAAAAACTGTTTTTT
TRBD1	TRBV11-2	TRBJ1-1	once	CASSVPRDRVGMNTEAFF	TGTGCCAGCAGCGTACCCCGGGACAGGGTGGGGATGAACACTGAAGCTTTCTTT
TRBD1	TRBV7-6	TRBJ1-6	-	CASSLGTGNSPLHF	TGTGCCAGCAGCTTAGGGACAGGGAATTCACCCCTCCACTTT
-	TRBV4-3	TRBJ2-6	few	CASSQVSTAGANVLTF	TGCGCCAGCAGCCAAGTTTCTACCGCCGGGGCCAACGTCCTGACTTTC
TRBD2	TRBV7-2	TRBJ2-7	-	CASSLEGTSGTYEQYF	TGTGCCAGCAGCTTAGAGGGGACTAGCGGGACCTACGAGCAGTACTTC
-	TRBV7-2	TRBJ2-3	-	CASSPRGSHTDTQYF	TGTGCCAGCAGCCCCCGGGGGTCACACACAGATACGCAGTATTTT
-	TRBV5-4	TRBJ2-1	few	CASSLILPGSYNEQFF	TGTGCCAGCAGCTTGATTTTACCAGGCTCCTACAATGAGCAGTTCTTC
-	TRBV7-2	TRBJ2-3	-	CASSLGLDTDTQYF	TGTGCCAGCAGCTTAGGACTAGACACAGATACGCAGTATTTT
-	TRBV9	TRBJ1-1	once	CASSANSPVNTEAFF	TGTGCCAGCAGCGCTAACTCTCCGGTGAACACTGAAGCTTTCTTT
TRBD2	TRBV7-2	TRBJ2-3	-	CASSLARLAGVLSTDTQYF	TGTGCCAGCAGCTTAGCCCGACTAGCGGGAGTCCTCAGCACAGATACGCAGTATTTT
TRBD2	TRBV7-9	TRBJ2-5	once	CSSSLGLAGGETQYF	TGTTCCAGCAGCCTCGGGCTAGCGGGAGGAGAGACCCAGTACTTC
TRBD1	TRBV5-1	TRBJ1-3	-	CASSATGQTGNTIYF	TGCGCCAGCAGCGCCACGGGACAGACGGGAAACACCATATATTTT
-	TRBV2	TRBJ2-7	-	CASSLEYRGYEQYF	TGTGCCAGCAGCCTCGAGTATAGGGGCTACGAGCAGTACTTC
-	TRBV4-3	TRBJ1-1	many	CASSQDRVVVSEAFF	TGCGCCAGCAGCCAAGACAGGGTGGTTGTCTCTGAAGCTTTCTTT
-	TRBV4-3	TRBJ1-2	-	CASSQDATTRGPKFYGYTF	TGCGCCAGCAGCCAAGATGCTACGACCAGGGGTCCGAAGTTCTATGGCTACACCTTC
TRBD2	TRBV7-8	TRBJ2-2	-	CASSGGLGTGELFF	TGTGCCAGCAGCGGAGGACTAGGGACCGGGGAGCTGTTTTTT
TRBD1	TRBV27	TRBJ1-1	-	CASSSSGTANTEAFF	TGTGCCAGCAGTTCCTCCGGGACAGCGAACACTGAAGCTTTCTTT
TRBD2	TRBV7-2	TRBJ2-3	-	CASSPGLVATDTQYF	TGTGCCAGCAGCCCGGGACTAGTGGCCACAGATACGCAGTATTTT